One sample yielded the 21 T cell receptor gamma chains listed below, sequenced in a study of intestinal T cells in coeliac disease (dated by TCRdb to between 2020 and 2021). Library construction relied on multiplex PCR. The sample was run on an Ion Torrent PGM. TRG repertoires were amplified from approximately 220 ng of biopsy DNA with the LymphoTrack kit, in which Illumina adapters are carried by the primers. Via CATT, TCRdb reprocessed the public reads, and rows with identical DNA were then joined. Here the sample has 450 to 600 gamma-chain clones; around 53% occur a single time. The leading ten clones occupy about half of the sample. For each case, genomic DNA was isolated from ten 5-um FFPE scrolls with the QIAamp DNA FFPE tissue kit. Sequenced sample: a duodenal biopsy. Receptors were obtained from a human donor who served as a control with a normal duodenal biopsy, not a healthy volunteer.

This clone is labeled as large. This sequence joins TRGV5 and TRGJ1 or TRGJ2. Germline-derived CDR1 and CDR2 are VINAFY and YDVSNSKD. The ends lost 12 bases at V and 2 bases at J; junction bases unmatched: 16. CDR3 length equals 14 residues. The CDR3 DNA is TGTGCCCACCTGGGACGGTGGTATTATTATAAGAAACTCTTT. Its translation is CAHLGRWYYYKKLF.

As concerns this clone: Given a far larger clone just one base away, this is likely a sequencing read error. This sample includes further DNA sequences coding for the same CDR3. The chain employs TRGV8 and TRGJ1 or TRGJ2. Germline lookup yields CDR1 VENAVY and CDR2 YDSYNSRV. The CDR3 spans 13 residues. The CDR3 nucleotides read TGTGCCACCTGGGAGCCGAATTATTACAAGAAACTCTTT. It encodes CATWEPNYYKKLF.

This chain connects TRGV9 to TRGJ1 or TRGJ2. The V gene's germline CDR1 is GITISATS and CDR2 ISYDGTV (reference sequence). Trimming took 10 bases from V and 6 from J; bases not matched to a gene: 21. CDR3 length equals 15 residues. The chain's CDR3 is CAFVGGLELFYKKLF. CDR3 sequence (DNA): TGTGCCTTTGTGGGAGGGCTAGAATTATTTTATAAGAAACTCTTT.

The chain recombines TRGV9 with TRGJ1 or TRGJ2. V was pared by 11 bases and J by 4 bases, with 8 bases of the junction left unmatched. The CDR3 runs to 11 residues. CDR1 is GITISATS and CDR2 is ISYDGTV in the germline V gene (reference sequence). CDR3: CASSFYYKKLF. CDR3 nucleotide sequence: TGTGCCTCCTCCTTCTATTATAAGAAACTCTTT.

As to this clone: With only one base between it and a far larger clone, this is likely a read error. The sample carries other DNA sequences with the same CDR3. The chain carries TRGV4 and TRGJ1 or TRGJ2. CDR3 length equals 13 residues. Looked up from germline, CDR1 is EGSTGY and CDR2 is YDSYTSSV. The CDR3 DNA follows: TGCGCCACCTGGGATTTGTATTATTATAAGAAACTCTTT. As protein: CATWDLYYYKKLF.

The chain recombines TRGV10 with TRGJ1 or TRGJ2. TRGV10 is given ORF status, its function remaining uncertain. The V gene end was trimmed by 8 bases and the J gene end by 2 bases; junction bases not matched to a gene: 19. The CDR3 totals 17 residues. The CDR3 nucleotides are TGTGCTGCGTGGGATTATGGCCCCAGGGCCCATTATTATAAGAAACTCTTT. This codes for CAAWDYGPRAHYYKKLF.

This clone was detected a few times. The rearrangement joins TRGV4 to TRGJ1 or TRGJ2. The CDR3 runs 16 residues. CDR1 and CDR2 from the germline V gene are EGSTGY and YDSYTSSV. CDR3 in DNA: TGTGCACCTGGGATGAATAGATGTGTGGTTTATTATAAGAAACTCTTT. Protein: CAPGMNRCVVYYKKLF.

This clone was found a few times. The V and J genes are TRGV2 and TRGJP2. The CDR3 extends over 16 amino acids. After removal of 0 bases from V and 7 bases from J, the junction contained 11 bases not matched to a gene. Germline V gives CDR1 EGSNGY, CDR2 YDSYNSKV. The CDR3 loop reads CATWDGRAVVDWIKTF. The CDR3 nucleotides read TGTGCCACCTGGGACGGGAGGGCGGTAGTTGATTGGATCAAGACGTTT.

The rearrangement links TRGV4 to TRGJ1 or TRGJ2. V shed 3 bases, J shed 3 bases, and the junction held 14 bases outside the gene matches. Germline-derived CDR1 and CDR2 are EGSTGY and YDSYTSSV. CDR3 size: 16 residues. As DNA, the CDR3 is TGTGCCACCTGGGATAATAGATGTGTGGTTTATTATAAGAAACTCTTT. Translating gives CATWDNRCVVYYKKLF.

Only a few counts were recorded for this clone. The protein in TCRdb stems from a much larger clone and differs at residue 4 from this DNA's translation, likely a read error; here the protein is translated from the DNA. The genes are TRGV8 and TRGJP1. CDR3 length: 13 amino acids. CDR1 and CDR2 (germline): VENAVY, YDSYNSRV. CDR3 DNA: TGTGCCACCCGGGATACCACTGGTTGGTTCAAGATATTT. As protein: CATRDTTGWFKIF.

Remarks on this clone: This specimen includes other DNA sequences encoding the same CDR3. The J gene is TRGJ1 or TRGJ2, the V gene TRGV11. TRGV11 qualifies as an ORF whose function is uncertain. This CDR3 contains 13 residues. Trimming at V came to 9 bases and at J to 3 bases, leaving 8 bases not matched to a gene. CDR3 region: CACWPIPYYKKLF. DNA for the CDR3: TGTGCCTGCTGGCCTATACCTTATTATAAGAAACTCTTT.

This clone was detected a few times. A read error likely explains this, since a far larger clone differs by one base. The chain carries TRGV4 and TRGJ1 or TRGJ2. CDR3 length: 13 residues. Germline V CDR1 and CDR2: EGSTGY, YDSYTSSV. Written as DNA, the CDR3 is TGCGCCACCTGGGATGCCCCTTATTATAAGAAACTCTTT. This codes for CATWDAPYYKKLF.

The chain uses TRGV4 and TRGJ1 or TRGJ2. The length of the CDR3 is 9 residues. From germline, CDR1 is EGSTGY and CDR2 YDSYTSSV. Unmatched junction bases numbered 4, after V lost 6 bases and J lost 11 bases. For the CDR3, the DNA is TGTGCCACCTGGATTGAGAAACTCTTT. Its protein is CATWIEKLF.

As to this clone: This may be a read error: a much more frequent sequence differs by one nucleotide. The genes are TRGV2 and TRGJP2. The CDR3 is 18 amino acids. The germline gives CDR1 EGSNGY, CDR2 YDSYNSKV. The CDR3 nucleotides are TGTGCCGCCTGGCCTGGAGGGGCGACTTATAGTAGTGATTGGATCAAGACGTTT. Amino acid sequence: CAAWPGGATYSSDWIKTF.

CDR3 amino acids: CACWPIPLFYKKLF. CDR3 nucleotide sequence: TGTGCCTGCTGGCCTATACCCTTATTTTATAAGAAACTCTTT. This rearrangement joins TRGV11 to TRGJ1 or TRGJ2. TRGV11 has ORF status, its function being uncertain. The CDR3 has 14 amino acids. J gave up 6 bases and V 9 bases, and 14 bases lay outside the gene matches.

The chain has TRGV10 and TRGJ1 or TRGJ2. TRGV10 carries the ORF label, with uncertain function. The CDR3 is made up of 16 amino acids. Losses at the gene ends were 8 bases for V and 2 bases for J; bases not matched to a gene: 16. CDR3: CAAWISRQGHYYKKLF. As DNA, the CDR3 is TGTGCTGCGTGGATTAGTCGCCAGGGCCATTATTATAAGAAACTCTTT.

This clone was detected a few times. TCRdb has a much larger clone's protein, which differs at residue 3 from the translation of this DNA, likely because of a read error; what is shown is the protein translated from the DNA. The CDR3 DNA reads as TGTGCCTCCTGGGACAGGGACAGTAAGAAACTCTTT. Translation: CASWDRDSKKLF. V usage is TRGV3 and J usage is TRGJ1 or TRGJ2. In germline, CDR1 is VTNTFY, CDR2 YDVSTARD (reference sequence). The CDR3 totals 12 residues.

This clone appeared a few times. The protein given by TCRdb reflects a much larger clone and differs at residue 3 from this DNA's translation, likely from a read error; the protein shown is the DNA's translation. This chain joins TRGV8 and TRGJP1. CDR1 VENAVY and CDR2 YDSYNSRV come from the germline V gene. There are 13 residues in the CDR3. CDR3 bases: TGTGCCGCCTGGGATACCACTGGTTGGTTCAAGATATTT. This codes for CAAWDTTGWFKIF.

The chain links TRGV9 to TRGJ1 or TRGJ2. J gave up 12 bases and V 12 bases, and 29 bases lay outside the gene matches. Germline CDR1 is GITISATS and CDR2 is ISYDGTV (reference sequence). This CDR3 contains 15 residues. The CDR3 region is CAVRGRPRKGGTKLF. CDR3 DNA sequence: TGTGCCGTTCGTGGGAGGCCCCGTAAGGGGGGTACGAAACTCTTT.

The gene calls are TRGV2 and TRGJP1. CDR3 length equals 16 residues. With 12 bases clipped from V and 3 bases from J, the junction kept 19 bases outside the gene matches. The germline gives CDR1 EGSNGY, CDR2 YDSYNSKV. The CDR3 spells CAHLGQKLPTGWFKIF. The CDR3 nucleotides are TGTGCCCACCTGGGACAGAAATTACCCACTGGTTGGTTCAAGATATTT.

The chain joins TRGV11 to TRGJ1 or TRGJ2. TRGV11 qualifies as an ORF whose function is uncertain. V shed 12 bases and J 11 bases; nucleotides not matched to a gene: 16. The CDR3 runs to 12 residues. CDR3 sequence: CACMDFFWEKLF. The CDR3 region has the DNA TGTGCCTGCATGGATTTTTTCTGGGAGAAACTCTTT.